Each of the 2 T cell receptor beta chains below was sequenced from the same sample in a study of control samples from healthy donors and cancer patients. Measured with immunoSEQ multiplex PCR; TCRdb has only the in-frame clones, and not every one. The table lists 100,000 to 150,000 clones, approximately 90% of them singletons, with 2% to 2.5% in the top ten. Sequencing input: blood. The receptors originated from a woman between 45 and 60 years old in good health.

CDR3 amino acids: CASSSIGQGTDTQYF. The DNA for the CDR3 is TGTGCCAGCAGCTCGATCGGACAGGGGACAGATACGCAGTATTTT. V usage is TRBV7-9 and J usage is TRBJ2-3, with TRBD1 matching over 9 bases. The CDR3 length is 15 residues. V gave up 4 bases and J gave up 3 bases; unmatched junction bases: 5. Germline CDR1 and CDR2: SEHNR and FQNEAQ (reference sequence).

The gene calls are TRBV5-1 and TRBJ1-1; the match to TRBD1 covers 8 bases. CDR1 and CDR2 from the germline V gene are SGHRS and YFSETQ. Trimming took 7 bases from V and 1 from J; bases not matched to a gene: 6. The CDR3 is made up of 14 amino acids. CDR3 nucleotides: TGCGCCAGCTCGACAGGGGCGGCGAACACTGAAGCTTTCTTT. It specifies CASSTGAANTEAFF.